The entry below describes one TCR beta chain. Its specificity is unknown. The entry originates in a study of T cells after yellow fever vaccination. Whole-study results and caveats: Weaker overall was a secondary response that nonetheless peaked faster, on day 5 versus 15. Post-booster repertoires contained most primary-vaccination clones again (96% CD4, around 88% CD8).

Researchers made TCR cDNA using 5'RACE template switching, and this step added a universal primer site and UMIs. TCRdb fed the 5' RACE reads into MiXCR, producing one record per CDR3 protein. The repertoire holds a few hundred thousand distinct CDR3 sequences, 17% seen once, with roughly 17% in the top ten. This CDR3 is built from 16 residues. V gave up 3 bases and J gave up 7 bases; unmatched junction bases: 6. The sequencing used PBMCs, collected less than 6 days after the first yellow fever vaccination. The sequence came from a man younger than 35 who received the YFV17D yellow fever vaccine. The rearrangement links TRBV12-3 or TRBV12-4 to TRBJ2-1; TRBD2 matches at 13 bases. CDR3: CASSFVGLAGRNEQFF. The CDR3 DNA is TGTGCCAGCAGTTTCGTGGGACTAGCGGGGAGGAATGAGCAGTTCTTC.